Below, 9 T cell receptor beta chains from the same sample are listed, as sequenced in a study of blood T cell repertoires in COVID-19. The protocol was immunoSEQ multiplex PCR, while the TCRdb copy is restricted to in-frame clones and leaves out a portion. The data contain around 300,000 clones, roughly 84% of them singletons. The sequencing input was peripheral blood. The receptors derive from a man aged 50 to 60 with active or convalescent COVID-19.

The J gene is TRBJ1-2, the V gene TRBV10-3; D is uncertain. This CDR3 is 14 amino acids long. Between the trimmed V and J ends, which lost 0 bases and 2 bases, there was a span of 7 bases. Germline CDR1 ENHRY, CDR2 SYGVKD. The CDR3 DNA sequence: TGTGCCATCAGTGAGTCGAACAGCAACTATGGCTACACCTTC. It encodes CAISESNSNYGYTF.

V usage is TRBV7-9 and J usage is TRBJ1-1, with TRBD1 matching over 9 bases. This CDR3 comprises 16 residues. V lost 3 bases and J lost 4; bases outside the gene matches: 9. CDR1 and CDR2 (germline): SEHNR, FQNEAQ (reference sequence). The CDR3 protein is CASSFLTGTGITEAFF. The CDR3 coding sequence is TGTGCCAGCAGCTTCCTGACCGGGACAGGGATCACTGAAGCTTTCTTT.

The V and J genes are TRBV2 and TRBJ1-5; TRBD1 aligns across 11 bases. The V and J ends lost 4 bases and 7 bases, in that order; junction bases with no gene match: 15. CDR3 length equals 18 residues. CDR1 and CDR2 (germline): SNHLY, FYNNEI. The CDR3 bases are TGTGCCAGCAGTGTACCAAAGGGACAGGGGGGACAAGGGCAGCCCCAGCATTTT. It codes for CASSVPKGQGGQGQPQHF.

The V call is TRBV10-3, the J call TRBJ1-1; D remains ambiguous. This CDR3 is 13 amino acids long. The germline V gene has CDR1 ENHRY and CDR2 SYGVKD. With 7 bases removed from V and 0 bases from J, the gap between germline ends came to 9 bases. CDR3 DNA: TGTGCCATCACCATTTCCATGAACACTGAAGCTTTCTTT. This sequence encodes CAITISMNTEAFF.

The rearrangement uses TRBV7-2 and TRBJ1-6, with D perhaps TRBD1 (6 bases). CDR1 and CDR2 from the germline V gene are SGHTA and FQGNSA. The CDR3 sequence is 12 residues long. Trimming removed 3 bases from V and 12 bases from J, with 9 bases in between. Here the CDR3 reads CASSLTGGPLHF. CDR3 coding DNA: TGTGCCAGCAGCTTGACAGGTGGACCCCTCCACTTT.

The chain recombines TRBV15 with TRBJ1-1, with TRBD1 matching over 12 bases. Germline assignment: CDR1 LNHNV and CDR2 YYDKDF (reference sequence). V shed 2 bases and J 1 base; nucleotides not matched to a gene: 5. This CDR3 contains 17 residues. CDR3 in amino acids: CATSRQRDRGPNTEAFF. CDR3 nucleotide sequence: TGTGCCACCAGCAGACAGCGGGACAGGGGGCCGAACACTGAAGCTTTCTTT.

This chain connects TRBV28 to TRBJ2-1; D uncertain. The CDR3 runs to 12 residues. CDR1 and CDR2 (germline): MDHEN, SYDVKM. The ends were cut back, 3 bases at V and 8 bases at J, with 8 bases in the middle. Written as DNA, the CDR3 is TGTGCCAGCAGTTTGAGATCGGATGAGCAGTTCTTC. Its protein is CASSLRSDEQFF.

The gene calls are TRBV7-9 and TRBJ1-3; no reliable D call. Per the germline V gene, CDR1 is SEHNR and CDR2 is FQNEAQ (reference sequence). V lost 1 base and J 2 bases, leaving 9 bases between the germline ends. The CDR3 loop spans 15 amino acids. The chain's CDR3 is CASSLDGRAGNTIYF. CDR3 bases: TGTGCCAGCAGCTTAGACGGGAGAGCTGGAAACACCATATATTTT.

The chain is built from TRBV6-5 and TRBJ1-2, with a weak D call TRBD1 (5 bases). The CDR3 runs to 11 residues. The V gene's germline CDR1 is MNHEY and CDR2 SVGAGI. The V end lost 5 bases, the J end lost 8 bases, and 9 bases lay between the germline ends. As DNA, the CDR3 is TGTGCCAGCAGTCACGGGGGGGGCTACACCTTC. It encodes CASSHGGGYTF.